This entry describes one T cell receptor beta chain. The data stem from a study of regulatory T cells in long-lasting Graves disease. Time point of the sample: newly diagnosed GD, antithyroid drugs for less than 3 months. Researchers made the TCR library from RNA that was extracted from PBMCs. Libraries of TCR beta came from iRepertoire HTBI primers plus Arm-PCR of CDR3 regions. Original processing notes: Under 75 TRBV and around 15 TRBJ segments were identified across samples. One entry per CDR3 protein, called by TCRdb with MiXCR from the multiplex PCR reads. TCRdb, not the authors, supplied the V and J calls. The sample records about 360,000 distinct CDR3 sequences, around 15% being singletons. Germline trimming cut 10 bases from V and 1 base from J; bases unmatched to any gene: 7. The CDR3 contains 13 residues. Germline V CDR1 and CDR2: SNHLY, FYNNEI. These data also featured in a second study, about T cells in Graves' hyperthyroidism and ophthalmopathy. According to that study: Diagnosis of hyperthyroidism was new in patients aged 18 to 65, and its duration was under 2 months.

The sequence was collected from a woman aged 18-30 years with Graves disease. Material: peripheral blood mononuclear cells (PBMCs), obtained at new diagnosis, from a patient treated with antithyroid drugs. This chain links TRBV2 with TRBJ2-7, with 7 positions matching TRBD1. CDR3 protein: CANTDRESYEQYF. CDR3 bases: TGTGCCAACACCGACAGGGAGTCCTACGAGCAGTACTTC.